The clone carrying this TCR beta chain turned up a few times. Its target is unknown. The data were produced by immunoSEQ multiplex PCR, yet TCRdb's version contains in-frame clones alone and is incomplete. The specimen has tens of thousands of clones, none found just once. This sample stems from a study of T cell clonality in common variable immunodeficiency. Findings and caveats of the study: In common variable immunodeficiency, TCR beta chains reportedly carried fewer deletions and N-nucleotide insertions. Shared TCRbeta clones were fewer between CVID subjects than controls.

CVID subjects were about 14 female and under 35 male, aged 9 to 64. The sample consisted of peripheral blood mononuclear cells. The receptor was isolated from a human donor with common variable immunodeficiency.

The CDR3 region is CASSGTGDTGELFF. The sequenced CDR3 bases are TGTGCCAGCTCAGGAACAGGGGACACCGGGGAG. V gene TRBV18 combines with J gene TRBJ2-2; 7 nucleotides agree with TRBD1. The CDR3 end falls 3 residues outside the read, so it is completed with the germline J gene. Per the germline V gene, CDR1 is KGHSH and CDR2 is LQKENI. This CDR3 comprises 14 residues. The ends lost 5 bases at V and 3 bases at J; junction bases unmatched: 3. Full variable domain (outside the CDR3, taken from reference TRBV18 and TRBJ2-2): NAGVMQNPRHLVRRRGQEARLRCSPMKGHSHVYWYRQLPEEGLKFMVYLQKENIIDESGMPKERFSAEFPKEGPSILRIQQVVRGDSAAYFCASSGTGDTGELFFGEGSRLTVL.